Below, 32 T cell receptor beta chains from the same sample are listed, as sequenced in a study of PD-L1 blockade in urothelial cancer. Sequenced by immunoSEQ multiplex PCR; TCRdb stores in-frame clones only, minus some. The table lists some 66,000 clones, around 88% of them singletons. This sample's time point: pretreatment peripheral blood. The source was PBMCs, collected around atezolizumab (anti-PD-L1) treatment. All receptors derive from a man in his 60s with urothelial cancer.

The CDR3 spells CASSAQNSPLHF. The CDR3 DNA sequence: TGTGCCAGCAGCGCCCAGAATTCACCCCTCCACTTT. V usage is TRBV14 and J usage is TRBJ1-6; no clear D. Trimming took off 5 bases at V and 7 bases at J, with 6 bases between the two ends. Germline V gene data show CDR1 as SGHDN and CDR2 as FVKESK. This CDR3 has 12 residues.

The V call is TRBV30, the J call TRBJ2-3; the match to TRBD2 covers 7 bases. Germline trimming cut 1 base from V and 1 base from J; bases unmatched to any gene: 2. Germline loops: CDR1 GTSNPN, CDR2 SVGIG (reference sequence). The CDR3 sequence is 14 residues long. In nucleotides, the CDR3 is TGTGCCTGGAGTGGTCGGGGGGGCACAGATACGCAGTATTTT. Translation: CAWSGRGGTDTQYF.

The chain joins TRBV29-1 to TRBJ2-1; TRBD1 matches 10 bases. CDR1 and CDR2 (germline): SQVTM, ANQGSEA. With V trimmed by 4 bases and J by 6 bases, 3 bases remained unmatched. This CDR3 spans 13 amino acids. The CDR3 here is CSVGQGAGNEQFF. The CDR3 DNA reads TGCAGCGTTGGACAGGGGGCAGGCAATGAGCAGTTCTTC.

This sequence joins TRBV5-1 and TRBJ2-7, with D maybe TRBD1 (6 bases). The V gene's germline CDR1 is SGHRS and CDR2 YFSETQ. The CDR3 covers 16 residues. The ends were cut back, 4 bases at V and 3 bases at J, with 20 bases in the middle. The CDR3 loop is CASSPDATRTVYEQYF. The CDR3 region has the DNA TGCGCCAGCAGCCCAGACGCGACCCGGACAGTCTACGAGCAGTACTTC.

This clone was observed once. V is TRBV7-9 and J is TRBJ1-1; no reliable D call. In germline, CDR1 is SEHNR, CDR2 FQNEAQ (reference sequence). The CDR3 extends over 12 amino acids. V was pared by 0 bases and J by 11 bases, with 10 bases between. The CDR3: CASSLANDKAFF. As DNA, the CDR3 is TGTGCCAGCAGCTTAGCGAACGACAAGGCTTTCTTT.

As for this clone: The junction does not match germline at one end; this may be a read error. J is TRBJ2-5 and V is TRBV7-6; 7 bases line up with TRBD2. The CDR3 contains 16 residues. Germline CDR1 reads SGHVS; CDR2 reads FNYEAQ. CDR3 coding DNA: TGTGCCAGCAGCTTAGAATTGGGGGGGATACAAGGGACCCAGTACTTC. Its translation is CASSLELGGIQGTQYF.

J is TRBJ2-1 and V is TRBV7-6, with unresolved D. The CDR3 covers 13 residues. Trimming stripped 5 bases from V and 6 bases from J, with 11 bases between. Per germline, CDR1 SGHVS and CDR2 FNYEAQ. CDR3 nucleotides: TGTGCCAGCAGCCAGAATCGATTCAATGAGCAGTTCTTC. Protein product: CASSQNRFNEQFF.

The DNA of the CDR3 is TGCAGCGTCCTTCTAGCCAAAAACATTCAGTACTTC. Amino acid sequence: CSVLLAKNIQYF. The chain recombines TRBV29-1 with TRBJ2-4; D not resolved. Trimming pared 6 bases from V and 0 bases from J, leaving 6 bases between. Per the germline V gene, CDR1 is SQVTM and CDR2 is ANQGSEA. The CDR3 extends over 12 amino acids.

This clone appeared once. This chain uses TRBV11-3 with TRBJ2-1; TRBD1 might be the D (5 bases). This CDR3 spans 14 amino acids. Per the germline V gene, CDR1 is SGHNT and CDR2 is YENEEA. Trimming took off 3 bases at V and 5 bases at J, with 11 bases between the two ends. The CDR3 DNA sequence: TGTGCCAGCAGCTTCTCGCAGGGCCACAATGAGCAGTTCTTC. Its protein product is CASSFSQGHNEQFF.

The genes are TRBV5-5 and TRBJ1-5; 10 positions match TRBD1. Trimming took 0 bases from V and 7 from J; bases not matched to a gene: 13. CDR1 is SGHKS and CDR2 is YYEKEE in the germline V gene (reference sequence). The CDR3 loop spans 18 amino acids. The CDR3 DNA is TGTGCCAGCAGCTTGGAAGGCCGGGACAGGGGAATGAAGCAGCCCCAGCATTTT. It yields the protein CASSLEGRDRGMKQPQHF.

The chain is built from TRBV6-5 and TRBJ1-2; D might be TRBD1 (6 bases). V lost 3 bases and J 6 bases, leaving 20 bases between the germline ends. Per the germline V gene, CDR1 is MNHEY and CDR2 is SVGAGI. The CDR3 runs to 16 residues. The CDR3 DNA reads TGTGCCAGCAGTTATGCCGGACAGATCCTTAATAATGGCTACACCTTC. Amino acids: CASSYAGQILNNGYTF.

The rearrangement joins TRBV30 to TRBJ1-1, with 8 bases that match TRBD1. CDR1 GTSNPN and CDR2 SVGIG come from the germline V gene (reference sequence). The CDR3 is made up of 12 amino acids. V gave up 5 bases and J gave up 7 bases; unmatched junction bases: 6. Here the CDR3 reads CAWSRTGFEAFF. The DNA for the CDR3 is TGTGCCTGGTCCCGGACAGGGTTTGAAGCTTTCTTT. Looking up the rest from reference TRBV30 and TRBJ1-1 gives the full variable domain: SQTIHQWPATLVQPVGSPLSLECTVEGTSNPNLYWYRQAAGRGLQLLFYSVGIGQISSEVPQNLSASRPQDRQFILSSKKLLLSDSGFYLCAWSRTGFEAFFGQGTRLTVV.

The table lists this clone with a few counts. The chain employs TRBV2 and TRBJ2-1; 9 bases match TRBD2. Germline V gives CDR1 SNHLY, CDR2 FYNNEI. Trimming took 2 bases from V and 8 from J; bases not matched to a gene: 10. The CDR3 length is 16 residues. This CDR3 is CASSELWAGGPDEQFF. The DNA for the CDR3 is TGTGCCAGCAGTGAACTATGGGCGGGGGGGCCCGATGAGCAGTTCTTC.

The chain links TRBV27 to TRBJ2-5, with TRBD2 as a possible D gene (5 bases). The CDR3 sequence is 13 residues long. V was trimmed by 4 bases and J by 5 bases, leaving 11 bases between them. Germline V gene data show CDR1 as MNHEY and CDR2 as SMNVEV (reference sequence). The CDR3 loop reads CASSWIRGETQYF. The CDR3 DNA follows: TGTGCCAGCAGTTGGATCCGCGGGGAGACCCAGTACTTC.

Points on this clone: Other DNA sequences in the sample encode the same CDR3. The V call is TRBV2, the J call TRBJ2-2; 7 bases fit TRBD1. Germline trimming cut 5 bases from V and 2 bases from J; bases unmatched to any gene: 2. The CDR3 sequence is 14 residues long. Germline V gene data show CDR1 as SNHLY and CDR2 as FYNNEI. The CDR3 bases are TGTGCCAGCAGTTGGGACAGCAACACCGGGGAGCTGTTTTTT. This translates into CASSWDSNTGELFF.

The rearrangement links TRBV9 to TRBJ2-5; tentatively, D is TRBD1 (5 bases). This CDR3 comprises 15 residues. In germline, CDR1 is SGDLS, CDR2 YYNGEE. Trimming took off 0 bases at V and 2 bases at J, with 11 bases between the two ends. The DNA for the CDR3 is TGTGCCAGCAGCGTAGTTGGGGCTTCACAAGAGACCCAGTACTTC. This sequence encodes CASSVVGASQETQYF.

The chain links TRBV6-1 to TRBJ1-5, with D unclear. The CDR3 extends over 13 amino acids. Between the trimmed V and J ends, which lost 6 bases and 4 bases, there was a span of 10 bases. In germline, CDR1 is MNHNS, CDR2 SASEGT. The DNA of the CDR3 is TGTGCCAGCAGAATCGCCGAGAATCAGCCCCAGCATTTT. Its translation: CASRIAENQPQHF.

To note about this clone: The germline gene is not matched at one end of the junction; a read error may be the cause. The chain is built from TRBV7-7 and TRBJ2-5; 10 bases match TRBD2. Germline CDR1 is SSHAT and CDR2 is FNYEAQ (reference sequence). The CDR3 contains 15 residues. The CDR3 region has the DNA TGTGCTAGCAGCCCCGCTAGCGGGGGTACTGAGACCCAGTACTTC. Encoded protein: CASSPASGGTETQYF.

On this clone: The junction departs from the called germline gene at one end, perhaps through a read error. The J gene is TRBJ1-6, the V gene TRBV7-7; TRBD1 matches 10 bases. Germline values: CDR1 SSHAT, CDR2 FNYEAQ (reference sequence). CDR3 length: 16 amino acids. The CDR3, as DNA: TGTGCTAGCAGCAACCAGGGACAGGGGTTGCATTCACCCCTCCACTTT. Protein: CASSNQGQGLHSPLHF.

V gene TRBV5-4 combines with J gene TRBJ1-1; 8 bases match TRBD1. The V gene's germline CDR1 is SGHNT and CDR2 YYREEE (reference sequence). V shed 0 bases and J 4 bases; nucleotides not matched to a gene: 8. The CDR3 loop spans 16 amino acids. As DNA, the CDR3 is TGTGCCAGCAGCTTGGGGGGCAGGGGGCAAGTCACTGAAGCTTTCTTT. This codes for CASSLGGRGQVTEAFF.

This clone was found a few times. The chain joins TRBV6-1 to TRBJ2-1; 12 nucleotides match TRBD2. The V and J ends lost 3 bases and 8 bases, in that order; junction bases with no gene match: 5. This CDR3 spans 15 amino acids. Germline values: CDR1 MNHNS, CDR2 SASEGT. In nucleotides, the CDR3 is TGTGCCAGCAGTGAGACTAGCGGGGGTTTCGATGAGCAGTTCTTC. Translation: CASSETSGGFDEQFF.

The rearrangement uses TRBV4-1 and TRBJ2-5; D unclear. This CDR3 has 13 residues. Trimming shortened V by 2 bases and J by 6 bases, and 10 bases separated the two germline ends. Germline values: CDR1 MGHRA, CDR2 YSYEKL. CDR3 residues: CASSQQNEQTQYF. In DNA, the CDR3 is TGCGCCAGCAGCCAACAGAACGAACAGACCCAGTACTTC.

The CDR3 DNA reads TGTGCCTGGAGTGTACGCTTGGCAGGAATCGGCTACGAGCAGTACTTC. Translation gives CAWSVRLAGIGYEQYF. The chain is built from TRBV30 and TRBJ2-7, with unresolved D. CDR1 GTSNPN and CDR2 SVGIG come from the germline V gene (reference sequence). The CDR3 runs 16 residues. Between the trimmed V and J ends, which lost 0 bases and 3 bases, there was a span of 18 bases.

This clone has just one count. V and J are TRBV4-3 and TRBJ1-1, with 9 bases fitting TRBD1. The CDR3 length is 17 residues. Trimming took 4 bases from V and 4 from J; bases not matched to a gene: 13. From germline, CDR1 is LGHNA and CDR2 YSLEER. CDR3 nucleotide sequence: TGCGCCAGCAGCCGACAGGGGGGAGGGTTAGGAGGCACTGAAGCTTTCTTT. This sequence encodes CASSRQGGGLGGTEAFF.

The rearrangement links TRBV7-2 to TRBJ2-1, with D perhaps matching TRBD2 (5 bases). CDR3 length: 14 amino acids. Germline V gene data show CDR1 as SGHTA and CDR2 as FQGNSA. Trimming removed 7 bases from V and 5 bases from J, with 15 bases in between. This CDR3 is CASTQRTANNEQFF. The CDR3, as DNA: TGTGCCAGCACTCAGCGGACGGCAAACAATGAGCAGTTCTTC. Drawing the rest from reference TRBV7-2 and TRBJ2-1, the complete variable domain is GAGVSQSPSNKVTEKGKDVELRCDPISGHTALYWYRQSLGQGLEFLIYFQGNSAPDKSGLPSDRFSAERTGGSVSTLTIQRTQQEDSAVYLCASTQRTANNEQFFGPGTRLTVL.

The chain employs TRBV18 and TRBJ1-5; D unresolved. The CDR3 is 16 amino acids. Germline loops: CDR1 KGHSH, CDR2 LQKENI. Deletions cut 3 bases from V and 0 bases from J, with 12 bases between. CDR3 sequence (DNA): TGTGCCAGCTCACCGGGCCAGTCATATAGCAATCAGCCCCAGCATTTT. Its protein product is CASSPGQSYSNQPQHF. The full variable domain, completed using reference TRBV18 and TRBJ1-5, is NAGVMQNPRHLVRRRGQEARLRCSPMKGHSHVYWYRQLPEEGLKFMVYLQKENIIDESGMPKERFSAEFPKEGPSILRIQQVVRGDSAAYFCASSPGQSYSNQPQHFGDGTRLSIL.

The chain has TRBV9 and TRBJ1-6; 7 bases align to TRBD1. The V and J ends lost 3 bases and 7 bases, in that order; junction bases with no gene match: 7. Germline-derived CDR1 and CDR2 are SGDLS and YYNGEE. The CDR3 consists of 15 residues. As DNA, the CDR3 is TGTGCCAGCAGCGCCCTGGGACAGCAAAATTCACCCCTCCACTTT. It translates to CASSALGQQNSPLHF.

In its sample, this clone was seen many times. The CDR3 DNA sequence: TGTGCCAGTAGCACAAGGGGCGGCGCATACAATGAGCAGTTCTTC. Translation gives CASSTRGGAYNEQFF. The chain employs TRBV19 and TRBJ2-1; tentative D call: TRBD1 (5 bases). Trimming removed 6 bases from V and 4 bases from J, with 16 bases in between. This CDR3 spans 15 amino acids. Germline CDR1 reads LNHDA; CDR2 reads SQIVND (reference sequence).

The chain carries TRBV2 and TRBJ2-7, with a tentative D call TRBD2 (5 bases). The length of the CDR3 is 13 residues. V was trimmed by 6 bases and J by 4 bases, leaving 13 bases between them. The V gene's germline CDR1 is SNHLY and CDR2 FYNNEI. The CDR3 bases are TGTGCCAGCAGACCCGAGAGCGGTTACGAGCAGTACTTC. This encodes CASRPESGYEQYF.

This chain uses TRBV4-2 with TRBJ2-3; 11 nucleotides match TRBD1. V gave up 4 bases and J gave up 4 bases; unmatched junction bases: 4. CDR1 is LGHNA and CDR2 is YNFKEQ in the germline V gene. CDR3 length: 15 amino acids. In DNA form, the CDR3 reads TGTGCCAGCAGCCCCCGGGACAGGGGGTCAGATACGCAGTATTTT. Residues: CASSPRDRGSDTQYF.

This clone was seen just once. This chain uses TRBV2 with TRBJ2-2; D is uncertain. Per the germline V gene, CDR1 is SNHLY and CDR2 is FYNNEI. The CDR3 sequence is 13 residues long. V lost 8 bases and J lost 6, with 13 bases in between. The CDR3 here is CASDRHGPGELFF. The CDR3 nucleotides read TGTGCCAGCGACCGCCATGGGCCCGGGGAGCTGTTTTTT. Together with reference TRBV2 and TRBJ2-2, the CDR3 gives the full variable domain: EPEVTQTPSHQVTQMGQEVILRCVPISNHLYFYWYRQILGQKVEFLVSFYNNEISEKSEIFDDQFSVERPDGSNFTLKIRSTKLEDSAMYFCASDRHGPGELFFGEGSRLTVL.

CDR3 in amino acids: CASSTIRDRATHGYTF. The DNA of the CDR3 is TGTGCCAGTAGTACGATCCGGGACAGGGCAACCCATGGCTACACCTTC. This chain joins TRBV19 and TRBJ1-2; 9 positions match TRBD1. Germline V gene lookup returns CDR1 LNHDA and CDR2 SQIVND (reference sequence). V lost 4 bases and J lost 6; bases outside the gene matches: 12. This CDR3 is built from 16 residues.